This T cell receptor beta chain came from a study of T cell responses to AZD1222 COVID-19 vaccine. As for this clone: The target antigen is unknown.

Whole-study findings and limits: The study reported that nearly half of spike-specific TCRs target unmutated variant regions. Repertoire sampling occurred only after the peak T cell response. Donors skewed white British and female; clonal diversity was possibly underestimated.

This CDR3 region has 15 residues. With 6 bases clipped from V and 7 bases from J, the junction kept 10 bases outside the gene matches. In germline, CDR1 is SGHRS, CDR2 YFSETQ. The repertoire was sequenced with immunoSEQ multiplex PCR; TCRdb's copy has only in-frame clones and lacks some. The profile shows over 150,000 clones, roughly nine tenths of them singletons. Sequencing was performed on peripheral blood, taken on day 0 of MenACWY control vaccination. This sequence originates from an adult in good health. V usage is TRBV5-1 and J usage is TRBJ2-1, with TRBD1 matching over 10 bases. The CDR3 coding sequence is TGCGCCAGCACCCCCGGGACAGGGGAAGGGAATGAGCAGTTCTTC. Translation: CASTPGTGEGNEQFF.